Included here is one T cell receptor beta chain sequence, with context. Antigen: not known. The data are from a study of PD-L1 blockade in urothelial cancer. Overall study: The median T cell count in blood samples was about 140,000. Whole-study results and caveats: Stronger expansion of tumor-associated clones in blood at 3 weeks distinguished durable-benefit patients.

Time point here: pretreatment peripheral blood. The CDR3 contains 13 residues. Germline CDR1 is SSHAT and CDR2 is FNYEAQ (reference sequence). With 5 bases clipped from V and 5 bases from J, the junction kept 5 bases outside the gene matches. The table came from immunoSEQ multiplex PCR; TCRdb's copy has only in-frame clones and leaves some out. The sample contains roughly 63,000 clones, about four fifths of which appear only once. The sample was PBMCs, taken around atezolizumab (anti-PD-L1) treatment. V and J are TRBV7-7 and TRBJ2-5; 7 bases fit TRBD1. The sequence came from a man between 65 and 85 years old with urothelial cancer. The CDR3 loop is CASSRDSRETQYF. CDR3 DNA: TGTGCCAGCAGCCGGGACAGCCGGGAGACCCAGTACTTC.